Presented here are 27 T cell receptor beta chains from one specimen sequenced in a study of T-cell reconstitution after alpha-beta-depleted transplantation in children (TCRdb year 2016). The meaning of the sample's treatment or condition label: allogeneic hematopoietic cell transplantation with graft depleted of TCRalphabeta T cells and CD19 B cells. Library prep was done by PCR. Reads for this sample came from an Illumina HiSeq 2500. TCR libraries were prepared with molecular barcoding, using unique molecular identifiers to normalize TCRbeta repertoire quantification. TCRdb reanalyzed the raw reads on its own, using fastp at Q25 for trimming and MiXCR for clone calling, and kept in-frame beta chains. Rows matching on CDR3 protein sequence are summarized as one entry with the most common DNA and genes. The table for this sample lists some 300,000 distinct CDR3 sequences; about a tenth of them were counted only once. The ten largest clones capture less than 9% of the sample.

The material was PBMCs, obtained before TCRalphabeta/CD19-depleted stem cell transplant. These receptor sequences come from a boy in the first two years of life with acute myeloid leukemia, due to receive a stem cell transplant.

The rearrangement joins TRBV7-2 to TRBJ1-1; D is perhaps TRBD1 (5 bases). V was shortened by 5 bases and J by 0 bases, with 13 bases between the two germline ends. This CDR3 spans 15 amino acids. Germline CDR1 is SGHTA and CDR2 is FQGNSA. This CDR3 reads CASSAQQAMNTEAFF. In DNA, the CDR3 is TGTGCCAGCAGCGCACAACAGGCTATGAACACTGAAGCTTTCTTT.

This clonotype was counted many times. The chain is built from TRBV6-5 and TRBJ2-5; D gene uncertain. The V gene's germline CDR1 is MNHEY and CDR2 SVGAGI. The length of the CDR3 is 11 residues. Trimming shortened V by 5 bases and J by 4 bases, and 5 bases separated the two germline ends. The CDR3 region has the DNA TGTGCCAGCAGTAAAGGAGAGACCCAGTACTTC. Translation: CASSKGETQYF.

This clonotype was seen many times. The CDR3 region is CASSQEIQGTEQFF. In DNA form, the CDR3 reads TGTGCCAGCAGCCAAGAGATCCAGGGGACTGAGCAGTTCTTC. V gene TRBV14 combines with J gene TRBJ2-1; possible D gene TRBD1, 6 bases. This CDR3 is built from 14 residues. CDR1 is SGHDN, CDR2 FVKESK, per germline. V was cut by 0 bases and J by 9 bases, with 12 bases left in between.

This clonotype has more than one count but fewer than ten. The gene calls are TRBV4-3 and TRBJ2-2, with 10 bases aligning to TRBD1. Germline values: CDR1 LGHNA, CDR2 YSLEER. The length of the CDR3 is 18 residues. V lost 0 bases, J lost 6 bases, and 10 bases stayed unmatched. Here the CDR3 DNA reads TGCGCCAGCAGCCAAGATCTAGGGGACAGGGGTTATGCCGGGGAGCTGTTTTTT. Its translation is CASSQDLGDRGYAGELFF.

This clonotype showed up many times. This chain uses TRBV13 with TRBJ2-7; D perhaps matches TRBD2 (6 bases). This CDR3 has 14 residues. Trimming shortened V by 4 bases and J by 1 base, and 11 bases separated the two germline ends. Germline lookup yields CDR1 PRHDT and CDR2 FYEKMQ (reference sequence). The CDR3 DNA is TGTGCCAGCAGCTCCGGACTACGATCCTACGAGCAGTACTTC. This codes for CASSSGLRSYEQYF.

This clonotype was observed a few times. The chain joins TRBV28 to TRBJ2-1, with D tentatively TRBD2 (7 bases). Germline V CDR1 and CDR2: MDHEN, SYDVKM. V lost 7 bases, J lost 6 bases, and 22 bases lay in between. The CDR3 runs to 16 residues. The CDR3 here is CASTPYGGGAGNEQFF. CDR3 in DNA: TGTGCCAGCACCCCTTATGGGGGGGGGGCCGGCAATGAGCAGTTCTTC.

This clonotype has a count of ten or more. This chain uses TRBV10-3 with TRBJ1-5; D uncertain. CDR1 is ENHRY and CDR2 is SYGVKD in the germline V gene. There are 14 residues in the CDR3. Trimming shortened V by 0 bases and J by 4 bases, and 7 bases separated the two germline ends. CDR3 sequence reads: CAISESTGNQPQHF. For the CDR3, the DNA is TGTGCCATCAGTGAGTCAACCGGGAATCAGCCCCAGCATTTT.

This clonotype has ten or more counts. This chain joins TRBV12-3 or TRBV12-4 and TRBJ2-3, with 9 bases fitting TRBD1. This CDR3 is built from 15 residues. V gave up 4 bases and J gave up 6 bases; unmatched junction bases: 8. CDR3 protein: CASSSTGGWMDTQYF. The CDR3 DNA follows: TGTGCCAGCAGTTCCACAGGGGGCTGGATGGATACGCAGTATTTT.

This clonotype was detected ten times or more. The chain couples TRBV20-1 to TRBJ2-7, with 13 positions matching TRBD2. The germline V gene has CDR1 DFQATT and CDR2 SNEGSKA (reference sequence). The CDR3 covers 16 residues. Losses at the gene ends were 3 bases for V and 3 bases for J; bases not matched to a gene: 8. CDR3 loop: CSASLAGLAGVYEQYF. The CDR3 DNA follows: TGCAGTGCTAGCCTTGCCGGACTAGCGGGAGTCTACGAGCAGTACTTC.

This clonotype has at least ten counts. V and J are TRBV4-1 and TRBJ1-4; D might be TRBD1 (6 bases). This CDR3 contains 16 residues. Germline lookup yields CDR1 MGHRA and CDR2 YSYEKL. V lost 2 bases and J lost 6, with 16 bases in between. The CDR3 region is CASSQSWGGADEKLFF. As DNA, the CDR3 is TGCGCCAGCAGCCAATCCTGGGGGGGCGCGGATGAAAAACTGTTTTTT.

The sample holds many counts of this clonotype. The V and J genes are TRBV6-2 or TRBV6-3 and TRBJ1-5; D is uncertain. V shed 10 bases and J shed 5 bases, with 21 bases lying between them. This CDR3 has 15 residues. CDR1 and CDR2 (germline): MNHEY, SVGEGT. The CDR3 sequence is CATYIRRAWDQPQHF. The CDR3, as DNA: TGTGCCACCTATATCCGAAGGGCTTGGGATCAGCCCCAGCATTTT.

This clonotype was observed at least ten times. The V and J genes are TRBV5-1 and TRBJ2-5; tentatively, D is TRBD2 (5 bases). Germline V gene sequence: CDR1 SGHRS, CDR2 YFSETQ. V was cut by 6 bases and J by 0 bases, with 18 bases left in between. The length of the CDR3 is 16 residues. The DNA for the CDR3 is TGCGCCAGCAACCATCGATCAGCGGCTTACCAAGAGACCCAGTACTTC. Its translation: CASNHRSAAYQETQYF.

This clonotype has at least ten counts. The rearrangement joins TRBV9 to TRBJ2-1; tentatively, D is TRBD1 or TRBD2 (5 bases each). CDR3 length: 13 residues. Trimming took off 1 base at V and 9 bases at J, with 11 bases between the two ends. The V gene's germline CDR1 is SGDLS and CDR2 YYNGEE. In nucleotides, the CDR3 is TGTGCCAGCAGCGTAACTCAGGGAGTTGAGCAGTTCTTC. It specifies CASSVTQGVEQFF. Variable domain in full (rest from reference TRBV9 and TRBJ2-1): DSGVTQTPKHLITATGQRVTLRCSPRSGDLSVYWYQQSLDQGLQFLIQYYNGEERAKGNILERFSAQQFPDLHSELNLSSLELGDSALYFCASSVTQGVEQFFGPGTRLTVL.

In this sample, this clonotype turned up many times. The chain combines TRBV12-3 or TRBV12-4 with TRBJ2-7, with 9 bases matching TRBD1. The V gene end was trimmed by 6 bases and the J gene end by 7 bases; junction bases not matched to a gene: 7. There are 13 residues in the CDR3. This CDR3 is CASSRTGDWEQYF. In DNA form, the CDR3 reads TGTGCCAGCAGCCGGACAGGGGATTGGGAGCAGTACTTC.

This clonotype occurred many times. The chain couples TRBV5-1 to TRBJ2-7; 12 nucleotides align to TRBD1. Trimming took 4 bases from V and 5 from J; bases not matched to a gene: 10. The germline V gene has CDR1 SGHRS and CDR2 YFSETQ. This CDR3 comprises 16 residues. The CDR3 DNA follows: TGCGCCAGCAGCGATGGCGGCGGGACAGGGGGCCACGAGCAGTACTTC. Protein product: CASSDGGGTGGHEQYF.

There are many counts of this clonotype. The V gene is TRBV7-9, the J gene TRBJ1-6, with 7 bases lining up with TRBD1. The V gene's germline CDR1 is SEHNR and CDR2 FQNEAQ (reference sequence). CDR3 length: 13 amino acids. The V gene end was trimmed by 6 bases and the J gene end by 7 bases; junction bases not matched to a gene: 3. The CDR3 DNA is TGTGCCAGCAGAGGACAGGAGAATTCACCCCTCCACTTT. Translating it yields CASRGQENSPLHF.

This clonotype was found many times. The rearrangement uses TRBV27 and TRBJ2-7; D possibly corresponds to TRBD1 (6 bases). V lost 5 bases, J lost 0 bases, and 11 bases lay in between. The CDR3 sequence is 14 residues long. Germline assignment: CDR1 MNHEY and CDR2 SMNVEV (reference sequence). The CDR3 DNA follows: TGTGCCAGCAGTGTATACAGGGACTCCTACGAGCAGTACTTC. Protein: CASSVYRDSYEQYF.

The sample holds many counts of this clonotype. The CDR3 loop is CASSLGLTETQYF. The CDR3 DNA sequence: TGTGCCAGCAGCTTAGGCCTAACGGAGACCCAGTACTTC. This chain connects TRBV11-2 to TRBJ2-5; D remains ambiguous. CDR3 length: 13 amino acids. Deletions cut 1 base from V and 5 bases from J, with 8 bases between. Germline V gene sequence: CDR1 SGHAT, CDR2 FQNNGV.

This clonotype was picked up many times. The gene calls are TRBV5-1 and TRBJ2-5, with D tentatively TRBD2 (6 bases). V gave up 0 bases and J gave up 2 bases, with 8 bases separating them. In germline, CDR1 is SGHRS, CDR2 YFSETQ. The CDR3 is made up of 14 amino acids. Here the CDR3 DNA reads TGCGCCAGCAGCTTGGATGGGAGGCAAGAGACCCAGTACTTC. It codes for CASSLDGRQETQYF.

This clonotype was counted at least ten times. The chain employs TRBV9 and TRBJ2-7; D unresolved. Germline V lookup: CDR1 SGDLS, CDR2 YYNGEE. V shed 4 bases and J shed 0 bases, with 17 bases lying between them. This CDR3 has 16 amino acids. The CDR3 DNA is TGTGCCAGCAGCCCCTATCCGGACGTCGGCTCCTACGAGCAGTACTTC. Its protein is CASSPYPDVGSYEQYF. The variable domain in full, completed from reference TRBV9 and TRBJ2-7, reads DSGVTQTPKHLITATGQRVTLRCSPRSGDLSVYWYQQSLDQGLQFLIQYYNGEERAKGNILERFSAQQFPDLHSELNLSSLELGDSALYFCASSPYPDVGSYEQYFGPGTRLTVT.

The chain combines TRBV4-3 with TRBJ2-7; possible D gene TRBD2, 6 bases. Germline V CDR1 and CDR2: LGHNA, YSLEER. The V and J ends lost 3 bases and 3 bases respectively, with 12 bases between them. There are 14 residues in the CDR3. The CDR3 DNA is TGCGCCAGCAGCCACGGTTCTAGCGACTACGAGCAGTACTTC. Its translation: CASSHGSSDYEQYF.

In this sample, this clonotype turned up many times. The V and J genes are TRBV14 and TRBJ2-1; the D call may be TRBD1 or TRBD2 (5 bases each). V lost 1 base and J lost 1, with 14 bases in between. This CDR3 is built from 17 residues. The germline CDR1 and CDR2 sequences are SGHDN and FVKESK. The CDR3 loop is CASSQGQGGGSYNEQFF. The CDR3, as DNA: TGTGCCAGCAGCCAAGGTCAGGGTGGGGGTTCCTACAATGAGCAGTTCTTC. Based on the CDR3 plus reference TRBV14 and TRBJ2-1, the full variable domain is EAGVTQFPSHSVIEKGQTVTLRCDPISGHDNLYWYRRVMGKEIKFLLHFVKESKQDESGMPNNRFLAERTGGTYSTLKVQPAELEDSGVYFCASSQGQGGGSYNEQFFGPGTRLTVL.

This clonotype was picked up a small number of times. V gene TRBV20-1 combines with J gene TRBJ2-2, with D maybe TRBD1 (5 bases). There are 16 residues in the CDR3. V gave up 2 bases and J gave up 1 base, with 14 bases separating them. Germline V lookup: CDR1 DFQATT, CDR2 SNEGSKA (reference sequence). The CDR3 sequence is CSARPLGLVNTGELFF. The CDR3 DNA is TGCAGTGCTAGACCCCTGGGGCTAGTGAACACCGGGGAGCTGTTTTTT.

The sample holds many counts of this clonotype. The rearrangement links TRBV20-1 to TRBJ2-7; TRBD2 matches 12 bases. CDR3 size: 17 residues. Trimming took 6 bases from V and 3 from J; bases not matched to a gene: 15. Germline V gene sequence: CDR1 DFQATT, CDR2 SNEGSKA (reference sequence). For the CDR3, the DNA is TGCAGTGCGGTGACGCCGTGGACTAGCGGGAATCGCTACGAGCAGTACTTC. This translates into CSAVTPWTSGNRYEQYF.

A note on this clonotype: A much more abundant neighbour one base away suggests this may be a read error. The chain is built from TRBV20-1 and TRBJ2-3, with D perhaps TRBD2 (6 bases). V gave up 6 bases and J gave up 2 bases, with 21 bases separating them. The CDR3 has 16 residues. Germline CDR1 reads DFQATT; CDR2 reads SNEGSKA (reference sequence). This chain's CDR3 is CSASPRLEEITDTQYF. For the CDR3, the DNA is TGCAGTGCGAGTCCGAGACTAGAGGAAATCACAGATACGCAGTATTTT.

This clonotype was seen ten or more times. The chain carries TRBV7-4 and TRBJ2-7, with TRBD2 matching over 7 bases. V lost 5 bases and J lost 4; bases outside the gene matches: 8. The length of the CDR3 is 14 residues. Germline values: CDR1 SGHVT, CDR2 SQSDAQ. DNA of the CDR3: TGTGCCAGCAGCCTCCTAGCGGTGCAGTACGAGCAGTACTTC. Encoded protein: CASSLLAVQYEQYF. Filled out from reference TRBV7-4 and TRBJ2-7, the complete variable domain reads GAGVSQSPRYKVAKRGRDVALRCDSISGHVTLYWYRQTLGQGSEVLTYSQSDAQRDKSGRPSGRFSAERPERSVSTLKIQRTEQGDSAVYLCASSLLAVQYEQYFGPGTRLTVT.

In its sample, this clonotype was seen many times. The gene calls are TRBV12-3 or TRBV12-4 and TRBJ1-1, with TRBD1 matching over 8 bases. This CDR3 comprises 15 residues. J was trimmed by 1 base and V by 6 bases; bases with no gene match: 7. CDR3: CASSSPGTGNTEAFF. The CDR3 DNA sequence: TGTGCCAGCAGCTCCCCCGGGACAGGGAACACTGAAGCTTTCTTT.